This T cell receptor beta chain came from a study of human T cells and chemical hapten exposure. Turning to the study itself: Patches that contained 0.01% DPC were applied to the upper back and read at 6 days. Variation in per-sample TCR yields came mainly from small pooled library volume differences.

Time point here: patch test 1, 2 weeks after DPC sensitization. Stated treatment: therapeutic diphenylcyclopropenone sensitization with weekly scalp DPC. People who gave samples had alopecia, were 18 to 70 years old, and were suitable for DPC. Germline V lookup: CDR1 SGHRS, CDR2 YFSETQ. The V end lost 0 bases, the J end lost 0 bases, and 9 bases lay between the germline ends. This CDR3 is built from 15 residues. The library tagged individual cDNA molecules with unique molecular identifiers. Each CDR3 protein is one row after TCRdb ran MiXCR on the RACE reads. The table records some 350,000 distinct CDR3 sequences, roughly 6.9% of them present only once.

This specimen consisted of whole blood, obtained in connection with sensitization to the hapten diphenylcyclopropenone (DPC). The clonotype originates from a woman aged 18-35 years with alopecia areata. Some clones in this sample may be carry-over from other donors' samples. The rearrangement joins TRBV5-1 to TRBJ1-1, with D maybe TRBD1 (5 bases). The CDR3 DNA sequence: TGCGCCAGCAGCTTGGACCAGGGAATGAACACTGAAGCTTTCTTT. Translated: CASSLDQGMNTEAFF.